These T cell receptor beta chains were read from a single sample in a study of cytomegalovirus exposure and HLA in healthy donors. Produced via immunoSEQ multiplex PCR; TCRdb's table is partial and in-frame only. The top ten hold roughly 0.99% of the sample, which has fewer than 200,000 clones, roughly 80% seen once. The sample was PBMCs. Every receptor here comes from a girl aged 2-10 years in good health and CMV-seropositive. Both conserved end residues are part of each CDR3. The D gene is left open where the match is weak. The size field is filled for only some rows; it gives once, few, many or a size class.

V	J	size	D	DNA	CDR3
TRBV9	TRBJ2-3	-	-	TGTGCCAGCAGCGTAGAGGGGCGAGACACAGATACGCAGTATTTT	CASSVEGRDTDTQYF
TRBV6-1	TRBJ2-5	-	-	TGTGCCAGCAGGGTTATTGACAACCTAGAGACCCAGTACTTC	CASRVIDNLETQYF
TRBV4-1	TRBJ2-2	-	TRBD2	TGCGCCAGCAGCCAGCCCTCTTGGGAGGGAACCGGGGAGCTGTTTTTT	CASSQPSWEGTGELFF
TRBV19	TRBJ2-1	-	-	TGTGCCAGTAGTATGGGACTCAACAATGAGCAGTTCTTC	CASSMGLNNEQFF
TRBV5-6	TRBJ2-7	-	-	TGTGCCAGCAGCTTTACAGGAGCTCCCTACGAGCAGTACTTC	CASSFTGAPYEQYF
TRBV28	TRBJ1-2	-	-	TGTGCCAGCAATCGCAGATTGAAGGTGGAGGGCTACACCTTC	CASNRRLKVEGYTF
TRBV2	TRBJ2-5	-	-	TGTGCCAGCAGTGCGGGGTACCAAGAGACCCAGTACTTC	CASSAGYQETQYF
TRBV4-1	TRBJ2-1	-	TRBD2	TGCGCCAGCAGCCAGTACACCGGGACTAGCGGGGGTAATGAGCAGTTCTTC	CASSQYTGTSGGNEQFF
TRBV5-1	TRBJ1-1	once	TRBD1	TGCGCCAGCAGCCGGGACAGGGGATGGAGCACTGAAGCTTTCTTT	CASSRDRGWSTEAFF
TRBV7-9	TRBJ1-5	-	-	TGTGCCAGCAGCTTATATCTTTCCGGGGTGAACAATCAGCCCCAGCATTTT	CASSLYLSGVNNQPQHF
TRBV13	TRBJ2-2	few	TRBD2	TGTGCCAGCAGCCGTAGCGGGAGTAGAAACACCGGGGAGCTGTTTTTT	CASSRSGSRNTGELFF
TRBV28	TRBJ1-5	-	-	TGCGCCAGCAGTTTAAAAGATTTGGGGGGGCGACAGCCCCAGCATTTT	CASSLKDLGGRQPQHF
TRBV5-4	TRBJ2-3	-	TRBD2	TGTGCCAGCAGCCCCGGGAGGCTTGGCACAGATACGCAGTATTTT	CASSPGRLGTDTQYF
TRBV5-4	TRBJ1-2	-	TRBD1	TGTGCCAGCAGCTTTTGGGACAGGAGCACCTATGGCTACACCTTC	CASSFWDRSTYGYTF
TRBV7-9	TRBJ1-4	-	TRBD1	TGTGCCAGCAGAGAATCCGGGACAGCTAGGGGTCGGGATGAAAAACTGTTTTTT	CASRESGTARGRDEKLFF
TRBV5-1	TRBJ1-1	-	-	TGCGCCAGCAGCTTGCCCTCCAGGGGAGACACTGAAGCTTTCTTT	CASSLPSRGDTEAFF
TRBV10-3	TRBJ2-5	-	-	TGTGCCATCAGTGGGGACTCCCGTTTAGAGACCCAGTACTTC	CAISGDSRLETQYF
TRBV30	TRBJ1-1	-	TRBD1	TGTGCCGGATCTCCGGGACAGGGTCTTTGGGCTTTCTTT	CAGSPGQGLWAFF
TRBV6-5	TRBJ2-3	-	TRBD1	TGTGCCAGCAGTTCGGGACAGCTCACAGATACGCAGTATTTT	CASSSGQLTDTQYF
TRBV25-1	TRBJ2-7	-	-	TGTGCCAGCAGTGAATTACGGCAGGGGAACTACGAGCAGTACTTC	CASSELRQGNYEQYF
TRBV5-4	TRBJ2-7	-	-	TGTGCCAGCAGCTTTGACAGCTCCTACGAGCAGTACTTC	CASSFDSSYEQYF
TRBV7-9	TRBJ2-7	-	TRBD1	TGTGCCAGCAGTCCGGACCCTGGACAGGGGCTTAACGAGCAGTACTTC	CASSPDPGQGLNEQYF
TRBV4-2	TRBJ2-1	-	TRBD2	TGTGCCAGCAGCCAAGATTGGGGGGGAGTAAGTTACAATGAGCAGTTCTTC	CASSQDWGGVSYNEQFF
TRBV27	TRBJ2-1	-	TRBD2	TGTGCCAGCAGTTTGGGGACTAGCGGGGACAATGAGCAGTTCTTC	CASSLGTSGDNEQFF
TRBV10-2	TRBJ2-7	-	TRBD2	TGCGCCAGCAGTCCCGGGACTAGCGGGAGTAGAAGGTCCTACGAGCAGTACTTC	CASSPGTSGSRRSYEQYF
TRBV19	TRBJ2-2	-	-	TGTGCCAGTACTAGGGAGGCCGGGGAGCTGTTTTTT	CASTREAGELFF
TRBV12-5	TRBJ2-7	-	-	TGTGCTAGTGGTTTGTGGGGGCGGGAGCAGTACTTC	CASGLWGREQYF
TRBV28	TRBJ2-4	-	TRBD1	TGTGCCAGCAGTGGGGACAGGGGGCAGGACATTCAGTACTTC	CASSGDRGQDIQYF
TRBV13	TRBJ1-1	-	-	TGTGCCAGCAGCTTAGGGCCAGGGGCTAGAGGTGAAGCTTTCTTT	CASSLGPGARGEAFF